The T cell receptor (beta chain) under discussion was sequenced for a study of blood T cell repertoires in COVID-19. In the study overall: Sample material is recorded as cDNA or gDNA derived from T cells, B-cell-depleted T cells, or PBMCs.

One Seattle source followed patients from active infection through their disease course. Per the original data handling: The assay estimated nucleated cells by amplifying reference gene primers. Assay used: immunoSEQ multiplex PCR; TCRdb lists only in-frame clones, some missing. The D gene and trimming were derived from the DNA, and the V and J assignments and clone size from that table. This sample carries a few hundred thousand clones, around 87% of them seen once, and the ten largest clones take roughly 10%. V shed 7 bases and J shed 4 bases, with 19 bases lying between them. CDR3 size: 15 residues. Germline values: CDR1 SGHVS, CDR2 FNYEAQ.

The chain carries TRBV7-6 and TRBJ1-2, with D possibly TRBD1 on 5 matching bases. Sequencing used peripheral blood. The sequence came from a woman between 25 and 40 years old with COVID-19, enrolled during active disease. The CDR3 here is CASTPLGGTLYGYTF. The CDR3, as DNA: TGTGCCAGCACCCCTCTGGGGGGGACCCTCTATGGCTACACCTTC.